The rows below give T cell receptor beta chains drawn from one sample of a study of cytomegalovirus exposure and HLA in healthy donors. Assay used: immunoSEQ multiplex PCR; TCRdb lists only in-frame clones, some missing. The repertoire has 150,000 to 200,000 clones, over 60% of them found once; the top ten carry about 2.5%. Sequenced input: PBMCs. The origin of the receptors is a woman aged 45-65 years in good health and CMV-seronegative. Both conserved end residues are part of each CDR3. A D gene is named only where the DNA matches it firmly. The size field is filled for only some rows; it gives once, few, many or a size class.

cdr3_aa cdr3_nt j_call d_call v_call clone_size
CASSLVGTSGYEQYF TGTGCCAGCAGCTTAGTCGGGACTAGCGGGTACGAGCAGTACTTC TRBJ2-7 TRBD2 TRBV11-2 .
CASSQFGGRTEAFF TGTGCCAGCTCACAGTTCGGGGGGCGAACTGAAGCTTTCTTT TRBJ1-1 . TRBV18 few
CASSLMPSGLNTGELFF TGTGCCAGCAGCTTAATGCCTAGCGGTCTAAACACCGGGGAGCTGTTTTTT TRBJ2-2 TRBD2 TRBV7-2 .
CASEYNEQFF TGTGCCAGCGAGTACAATGAGCAGTTCTTC TRBJ2-1 . TRBV2 .
CASIAIRTGEKLFF TGTGCCAGCATCGCAATCAGGACAGGGGAAAAACTGTTTTTT TRBJ1-4 TRBD1 TRBV2 .
CAWSIQGTYEQYF TGTGCCTGGAGTATACAGGGTACCTACGAGCAGTACTTC TRBJ2-7 . TRBV30 .
CASSFPGGVQFF TGTGCCAGCAGTTTCCCTGGGGGCGTGCAGTTCTTC TRBJ2-1 . TRBV28 .
CASSPSDNQETQYF TGTGCCAGCTCACCTAGTGACAACCAAGAGACCCAGTACTTC TRBJ2-5 . TRBV18 .
CASRDKQGDNSPLHF TGTGCCAGCAGAGACAAACAGGGGGATAATTCACCCCTCCACTTT TRBJ1-6 TRBD1 TRBV6-1 .
CASSLAAAQETQYF TGTGCCAGCAGTTTAGCGGCAGCCCAAGAGACCCAGTACTTC TRBJ2-5 . TRBV28 .
CASSQQGRSHEKLFF TGTGCCAGCAGCCAGCAGGGCAGGAGTCACGAAAAACTGTTTTTT TRBJ1-4 . TRBV14 once
CASRQGQGRNTEAFF TGCGCCAGCAGACAGGGACAGGGGCGGAACACTGAAGCTTTCTTT TRBJ1-1 TRBD1 TRBV5-1 .
CASETGPTGELFF TGTGCCAGTGAGACTGGCCCCACCGGGGAGCTGTTTTTT TRBJ2-2 . TRBV10-3 .
CASSVGIGQGFEQYF TGTGCCAGCAGCGTTGGGATCGGACAGGGCTTCGAGCAGTACTTC TRBJ2-7 TRBD1 TRBV9 .
CASSPIGNSNQPQHF TGTGCCAGCTCACCGATCGGTAATAGCAATCAGCCCCAGCATTTT TRBJ1-5 . TRBV18 once
CASSPGGTVVFYEQYF TGTGCCAGCAGCCCGGGGGGGACAGTCGTCTTCTACGAGCAGTACTTC TRBJ2-7 . TRBV7-2 .
CASSADRPDSGNTIYF TGTGCCAGCAGTGCGGACAGGCCAGACTCTGGAAACACCATATATTTT TRBJ1-3 TRBD1 TRBV2 .
CASSDSSQDTDTQYF TGTGCCAGCAGTGACTCGTCTCAGGACACAGATACGCAGTATTTT TRBJ2-3 . TRBV6-4 .
CASSHGQTDTQYF TGTGCCAGCAGTCACGGACAGACAGATACGCAGTATTTT TRBJ2-3 . TRBV28 .
CASSVQDYSAQYF TGTGCCAGCAGTGTCCAGGACTACTCAGCGCAGTATTTT TRBJ2-3 . TRBV2 .
CASSLPPGTGVRDSPLHF TGTGCCAGCAGTTTGCCCCCCGGGACAGGGGTGAGGGATTCACCCCTCCACTTT TRBJ1-6 TRBD1 TRBV28 .
CASSYPGTGLNEQFF TGTGCCAGCAGTTACCCCGGGACAGGGTTAAATGAGCAGTTCTTC TRBJ2-1 TRBD1 TRBV28 .
CATSIDRVVNSPLHF TGTGCCACCAGCATAGACAGGGTTGTGAATTCACCCCTCCACTTT TRBJ1-6 TRBD1 TRBV15 .
CASRGTSGRASFF TGTGCCAGCAGGGGGACTAGCGGGAGGGCCTCGTTCTTC TRBJ2-1 TRBD2 TRBV28 .
CASSETGTSLIGELFF TGTGCCAGCAGCGAGACCGGGACTAGTTTAATCGGGGAGCTGTTTTTT TRBJ2-2 TRBD2 TRBV6-4 .
CASSLMRGRTEAFF TGTGCCAGCAGTTTAATGCGGGGGAGGACTGAAGCTTTCTTT TRBJ1-1 . TRBV28 .
CASSLQGAGTGELFF TGTGCCAGCAGCTTACAGGGGGCAGGCACCGGGGAGCTGTTTTTT TRBJ2-2 TRBD1 TRBV5-4 .
CASSLGREVEQFF TGTGCCAGCAGTTTAGGCAGGGAGGTTGAGCAGTTCTTC TRBJ2-1 . TRBV28 few
CASSLPGGNTEAFF TGTGCCAGCAGTTTACCAGGGGGGAACACTGAAGCTTTCTTT TRBJ1-1 TRBD1 TRBV28 .
CASSYRGLGNTIYF TGTGCCAGCAGTTACAGGGGGCTTGGAAACACCATATATTTT TRBJ1-3 TRBD1 TRBV28 .
CASSNAGGITDTQYF TGTGCCAGTAGTAATGCGGGGGGAATCACAGATACGCAGTATTTT TRBJ2-3 TRBD2 TRBV19 few
CASSQSPGPTANYGYTF TGCGCCAGCAGTCAATCCCCCGGCCCGACAGCTAACTATGGCTACACCTTC TRBJ1-2 . TRBV23-1 few
CASSLGRSADNQPQHF TGTGCCAGCAGCTTAGGGCGGTCGGCAGACAATCAGCCCCAGCATTTT TRBJ1-5 . TRBV7-8 .
CASSDPERGYQETQYF TGTGCCAGCAGTGATCCGGAAAGGGGGTACCAAGAGACCCAGTACTTC TRBJ2-5 . TRBV6-1 .
CASSFQTSVADTQYF TGTGCCAGCAGCTTTCAGACTAGCGTAGCAGATACGCAGTATTTT TRBJ2-3 TRBD2 TRBV7-2 .
CAWRGAGIETQYF TGTGCCTGGAGGGGGGCCGGGATAGAGACCCAGTACTTC TRBJ2-5 . TRBV30 few
CASSSRGDRGSFF TGTGCCAGCAGCTCGAGGGGGGACAGGGGGTCGTTCTTC TRBJ2-1 TRBD1 TRBV7-2 .
CASSLGAGTTPYEQYF TGTGCCAGCAGCTTAGGAGCCGGGACTACCCCCTACGAGCAGTACTTC TRBJ2-7 TRBD2 TRBV7-2 .
CASSRAGTDTDTQYF TGTGCCAGCTCACGCGCGGGTACAGACACAGATACGCAGTATTTT TRBJ2-3 . TRBV18 .
CASSPPADTQYF TGTGCCAGCAGTCCTCCCGCAGATACGCAGTATTTT TRBJ2-3 . TRBV28 .
CASSLPPKKLFF TGTGCCAGCAGCCTGCCCCCTAAAAAACTGTTTTTT TRBJ1-4 . TRBV7-9 .
CASSSGGSYNEQFF TGTGCCAGCAGTTCCGGGGGTTCCTACAATGAGCAGTTCTTC TRBJ2-1 . TRBV27 once
CASSLDRGPYEQYF TGTGCCAGCAGCTTGGACAGGGGACCCTACGAGCAGTACTTC TRBJ2-7 TRBD1 TRBV7-9 .
CASSRDITGHGYTF TGTGCCAGCAGCAGGGACATCACTGGGCATGGCTACACCTTC TRBJ1-2 . TRBV6-6 .
CASSPPTGDEKLFF TGTGCCAGCTCACCACCAACAGGCGATGAAAAACTGTTTTTT TRBJ1-4 . TRBV18 .
CASSRTNTGELFF TGTGCCAGCAGCCGTACGAACACCGGGGAGCTGTTTTTT TRBJ2-2 . TRBV7-6 .
CASSLGPGGIQETQYF TGTGCCAGCAGCTTGGGTCCGGGAGGAATACAAGAGACCCAGTACTTC TRBJ2-5 TRBD2 TRBV5-6 .
CASSPGNTEAFF TGTGCCAGCAGCCCCGGGAACACTGAAGCTTTCTTT TRBJ1-1 . TRBV28 .
CASSSQFLGNEQFF TGTGCCAGCAGCTCACAGTTTCTCGGCAATGAGCAGTTCTTC TRBJ2-1 . TRBV5-8 .
CASRPPAQGRGTEAFF TGTGCCAGCAGACCTCCCGCCCAGGGAAGAGGTACTGAAGCTTTCTTT TRBJ1-1 . TRBV28 once
CASSSRSGKTGEKLFF TGTGCCAGCAGTTCACGATCCGGGAAGACAGGGGAAAAACTGTTTTTT TRBJ1-4 TRBD1 TRBV27 .
CATSRDRRTGTNQPQHF TGTGCCACCAGCAGAGATCGTAGGACAGGGACTAATCAGCCCCAGCATTTT TRBJ1-5 TRBD1 TRBV15 .
CASKKGQFENEKLFF TGTGCCAGTAAAAAGGGACAGTTCGAGAATGAAAAACTGTTTTTT TRBJ1-4 TRBD1 TRBV19 few
CASSLGAGGNTEAFF TGCGCCAGCAGCTTGGGTGCGGGTGGGAACACTGAAGCTTTCTTT TRBJ1-1 . TRBV5-1 .